This TCR beta chain was recovered during a study of blood T cells in healthy people across ages. Study outcomes and limitations: Diversity was higher, and naive CD4+ cells more numerous, in long-lived donors than in aged donors. Estimates drawn from one million T cells were deemed to understate diversity. The study lacked donor CMV status, which possibly confounded expanded clonotype changes.

Next came a second PCR, run for about 7 to 11 cycles, which used a sample-barcoded 5' primer along with a J-beta primer mix. A template-switch adaptor that had 12 random nucleotides put a tag on each cDNA molecule. MiXCR, run by TCRdb on the 5' RACE reads, gives a single entry per CDR3 protein. The sample yields fewer than 950,000 distinct CDR3 sequences, 53% seen once. With respect to this clonotype: As yet, its antigen is unknown.

The CDR3 totals 15 residues. The sequenced sample consisted of blood. The chain combines TRBV12-3 or TRBV12-4 with TRBJ2-5, with D possibly matching TRBD1 (6 bases). The J call may not be correct, given that the DNA end is closer to TRBJ2-7. The TCR originated in a man older than 75 in good health. The CDR3 sequence: CASSLSGAVGHEQYF. DNA for the CDR3: TGTGCCAGCAGTTTATCAGGGGCAGTTGGGCACGAGCAGTACTTC.